This TCR beta chain was captured by sequencing in a study of blood T cell repertoires in COVID-19 (dated by TCRdb to 2020 to 2021). A note on the overall study: Samples covering the acute and convalescent phases of COVID-19 were provided by collaborators in the United States, Italy and Spain. The material from the prospective study consisted of cDNA or gDNA derived from T cells, B-cell-depleted T cells, or PBMCs. Subjects who had been exposed to COVID-19, were actively infected with it, or had recovered from it provided the deeply sampled blood TCRbeta repertoires that made up the dataset. A freely available public database, intended as a resource for researchers studying the immune response to SARS-CoV-2, is where the repertoires were released. The samples were drawn from two sources: the first 160 participants of the ongoing ImmuneRACE study, and about 1,300 subjects contributed by 6 global collaborators. A de-identified subject ID, COVID-19 status, age in years and sex were almost always included in the sample metadata. Where available, HLA class I and class II types were taken from metadata supplied by the sample provider and were not determined by assay-based typing. Results the study describes overall, beyond this receptor: Clinical and demographic metadata were provided uncurated, with the amount varying by source and participant.

TCRbeta CDR3 regions were amplified from genomic DNA by means of the immunoSEQ Assay, a bias-controlled multiplex PCR. In the source study's methods: Within the assay, amplification of reference gene primers was used to estimate how many nucleated cells each sample contained. Sequence reads were collapsed and filtered to measure the absolute abundance of every unique TCRbeta CDR3 rearrangement. For each sample, productive Simpson clonality was calculated as the square root of Simpson's diversity index over productive rearrangements. Entries here come from immuneACCESS through TCRdb and include only in-frame sequences with V and J called. Some clones fail to appear in such tables; in the studies checked, an unresolved V gene covers under half of the shortfall, and the cause of the remainder is unknown. From that table come the V and J calls and clone size; the DNA was used to work out D and trimming. This sample is represented by more than 200,000 clones; roughly 84% of them were singletons. Roughly 4% of the sample is held by the ten biggest clonotypes.

This clone was counted only a few times. Its specific antigen is unknown. The record has no base qualities; no much larger clone is one base away. The collaborating institutions used their own protocols to collect whole blood in K2EDTA tubes. Collaborator samples were shipped for TCRbeta analysis as frozen whole blood, isolated PBMCs, or DNA extracted from either sample type. From its cysteine to its phenylalanine, the CDR3 spans 13 amino acids. The kept DNA is CDR3 alone, 39 bases in frame from the first base. As encoded in the germline V gene, CDR1 is MNHEY while CDR2 is SVGAGI. V was cut back by 2 bases and J by 8 bases, leaving a gap of 12 bases between them.

This TCR was sampled from a woman in her thirties or forties with active or convalescent COVID-19. The chain employs TRBV6-5 and TRBJ1-2; the D gene is not confidently resolved. Sequencing was done on a sample of peripheral blood. At the DNA level, the sequence is TGTGCCAGCAGTTACGGTAGCCAGAGGGGCTACACCTTC. It is translated as CASSYGSQRGYTF.